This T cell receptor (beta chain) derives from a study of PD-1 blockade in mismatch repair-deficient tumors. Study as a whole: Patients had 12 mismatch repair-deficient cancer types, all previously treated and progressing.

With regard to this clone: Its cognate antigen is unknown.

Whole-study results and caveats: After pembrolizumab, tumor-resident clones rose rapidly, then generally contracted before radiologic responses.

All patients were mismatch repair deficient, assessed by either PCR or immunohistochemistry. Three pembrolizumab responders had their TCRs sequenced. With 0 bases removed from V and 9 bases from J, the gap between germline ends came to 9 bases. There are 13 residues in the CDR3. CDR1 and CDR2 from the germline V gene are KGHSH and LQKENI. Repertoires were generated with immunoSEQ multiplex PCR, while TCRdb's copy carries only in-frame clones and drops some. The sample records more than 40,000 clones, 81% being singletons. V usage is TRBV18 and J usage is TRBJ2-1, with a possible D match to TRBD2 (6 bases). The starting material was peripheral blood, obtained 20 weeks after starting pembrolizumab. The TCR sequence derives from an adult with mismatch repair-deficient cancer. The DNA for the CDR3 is TGTGCCAGCTCACCACCTACTAGCATTGAGCAGTTCTTC. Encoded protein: CASSPPTSIEQFF.